This entry lists 9 T cell receptor beta chains sequenced from one sample in a study of blood T cell repertoires in COVID-19. Sequencing was performed with immunoSEQ multiplex PCR; in TCRdb, only in-frame clones are kept and a portion is missing. The table has fewer than 85,000 clones, around four fifths seen once. Material: peripheral blood. These receptors originate from a woman aged 55-69 years with acute or convalescent COVID-19.

This rearrangement joins TRBV3-1 (or the pseudogene TRBV3-2) to TRBJ2-5; tentatively, D is TRBD2 (6 bases). Germline assignment: CDR1 LGHDT and CDR2 YNNKEL (reference sequence). The germline V and J ends were trimmed by 3 bases and 5 bases, with 7 bases remaining between them. The CDR3 has 12 residues. In DNA, the CDR3 is TGTGCCAGCAGCCATAGCGGCGAGACCCAGTACTTC. Protein product: CASSHSGETQYF.

The V and J genes are TRBV30 and TRBJ1-3; the D gene is possibly TRBD1 (6 bases). CDR1 is GTSNPN and CDR2 is SVGIG in the germline V gene (reference sequence). CDR3 length: 15 amino acids. V lost 0 bases to trimming and J lost 4 bases, with 13 bases between them. CDR3 nucleotides: TGTGCCTGGAGTGTACGCGGCAGGGGAGGAAACACCATATATTTT. As protein: CAWSVRGRGGNTIYF.

This chain connects TRBV7-9 to TRBJ1-1; D is unresolved. Trimming removed 1 base at V and 0 bases at J, with 12 bases between. There are 16 residues in the CDR3. From germline, CDR1 is SEHNR and CDR2 FQNEAQ (reference sequence). The CDR3: CASSLEAGFMNTEAFF. CDR3 nucleotides: TGTGCCAGCAGCTTAGAGGCGGGGTTCATGAACACTGAAGCTTTCTTT.

V is TRBV6-6 and J is TRBJ2-7; 13 nucleotides line up with TRBD2. V was pared by 8 bases and J by 7 bases, with 11 bases of the junction left unmatched. This CDR3 has 15 amino acids. Germline V gene data show CDR1 as MNHNY and CDR2 as SVGAGI (reference sequence). This CDR3 reads CASGVLAGGLGEQYF. CDR3 bases: TGTGCCAGCGGGGTACTAGCGGGAGGGCTGGGAGAGCAGTACTTC.

The chain joins TRBV7-2 to TRBJ1-2; 12 nucleotides agree with TRBD1. Trimming at V came to 5 bases and at J to 8 bases, leaving 6 bases not matched to a gene. CDR3 size: 14 residues. The germline V gene encodes CDR1 SGHTA and CDR2 FQGNSA. The CDR3 coding sequence is TGTGCCAGCAGCCCGGGGACAGGGGGCGAGGGCTACACCTTC. This translates into CASSPGTGGEGYTF. Using reference TRBV7-2 and TRBJ1-2 for the parts outside the CDR3, the full variable domain is GAGVSQSPSNKVTEKGKDVELRCDPISGHTALYWYRQSLGQGLEFLIYFQGNSAPDKSGLPSDRFSAERTGGSVSTLTIQRTQQEDSAVYLCASSPGTGGEGYTFGSGTRLTVV.

The chain has TRBV6-4 and TRBJ2-3, with 8 bases identical to TRBD1. With 4 bases clipped from V and 2 bases from J, the junction kept 5 bases outside the gene matches. Germline CDR1 reads MRHNA; CDR2 reads SNTAGT. The CDR3 has 15 amino acids. This CDR3 is CASSAGTGNTDTQYF. In DNA, the CDR3 is TGTGCCAGCAGTGCCGGGACAGGTAACACAGATACGCAGTATTTT.

The chain links TRBV7-9 to TRBJ1-2; D call uncertain. This CDR3 has 14 amino acids. Germline CDR1 SEHNR, CDR2 FQNEAQ (reference sequence). Trimming took off 1 base at V and 5 bases at J, with 11 bases between the two ends. This CDR3 is CASSLVLRQYGYTF. The DNA for the CDR3 is TGTGCCAGCAGCTTAGTGTTGCGACAATATGGCTACACCTTC.

V is TRBV5-6 and J is TRBJ1-6; D unclear. CDR1 is SGHDT, CDR2 YYEEEE, per germline. The CDR3 contains 12 residues. Between the trimmed V and J ends, which lost 0 bases and 12 bases, there was a span of 7 bases. The CDR3 region is CASSLDSEPLHF. The CDR3, as DNA: TGTGCCAGCAGCTTGGACAGTGAACCCCTCCACTTT.

The chain employs TRBV7-3 and TRBJ2-5; 13 nucleotides line up with TRBD2. Trimming cost V 5 bases and J 5 bases; bases outside gene matches: 8. Germline lookup yields CDR1 SGHTA and CDR2 FQGTGA. This CDR3 comprises 16 residues. The CDR3 DNA sequence: TGTGCCAGCAGCCGATCCGGGACTAGCGGGGTGGAGACCCAGTACTTC. Protein: CASSRSGTSGVETQYF.